This T cell receptor beta chain was observed in a study of blood T cell repertoires in COVID-19. Across the whole study: From the United States, Italy and Spain came samples of acute and convalescent COVID-19. PBMCs, B-cell-depleted T cells, or T cells provided the cDNA or gDNA that made up the material.

The CDR3 consists of 13 residues. The V and J ends lost 4 bases and 4 bases respectively, with 10 bases between them. In germline, CDR1 is LGHDT, CDR2 YNNKEL (reference sequence). In the authors' methods: Reference gene primer amplification gave nucleated cell count estimates. Clones were sequenced by immunoSEQ multiplex PCR, and TCRdb holds only the in-frame ones, with some missing. Clonal size and the V and J genes are those of that table, whereas D and trimming came from the DNA. Here the sample spans about 220,000 clones, around 82% being singletons. The source of this sequence is a woman in her seventies with acute or convalescent COVID-19. The J gene is TRBJ1-1, the V gene TRBV3-1 (or the pseudogene TRBV3-2); D unresolved. Sequencing was done on a sample of peripheral blood. The CDR3 protein is CASSLETGTEAFF. The CDR3 coding sequence is TGTGCCAGCAGCCTCGAGACGGGCACTGAAGCTTTCTTT.